The 12 T cell receptor beta chains below were found in one sample sequenced in a study of T-cell reconstitution after alpha-beta-depleted transplantation in children. Unique molecular identifiers were built into the TCRbeta library. TCRdb passed the PCR reads through MiXCR, listing each CDR3 protein once. Counted here are around 440,000 distinct CDR3 sequences, over 9.5% occurring once; the ten biggest clones make up around 2.2%. The sample consisted of PBMCs, taken before TCRalphabeta/CD19-depleted stem cell transplant. These TCRs come from a child aged 2 to 15 with inherited bone marrow failure, due to receive a stem cell transplant.

V gene TRBV23-1 combines with J gene TRBJ2-7; possible D gene TRBD2, 6 bases. TRBV23-1 is annotated as an ORF whose role is uncertain. The V end lost 0 bases, the J end lost 3 bases, and 21 bases lay between the germline ends. This CDR3 contains 18 residues. CDR3 region: CASSQSTAPHVRGYEQYF. DNA for the CDR3: TGCGCCAGCAGTCAATCGACGGCCCCTCACGTGCGGGGCTACGAGCAGTACTTC.

Ten or more counts support this clonotype. As DNA, the CDR3 is TGCGCCAGCAGCTTGATAGGACAGCCCTACGAGCAGTACTTC. It translates to CASSLIGQPYEQYF. The chain couples TRBV5-1 to TRBJ2-7, with D possibly TRBD1 on 6 matching bases. Trimming pared 1 base from V and 2 bases from J, leaving 10 bases between. CDR1 is SGHRS and CDR2 is YFSETQ in the germline V gene. This CDR3 contains 14 residues.

This clonotype was seen ten or more times. The V and J genes are TRBV20-1 and TRBJ2-5, with TRBD2 matching 10 bases. This CDR3 has 15 amino acids. V trimming: 2 bases; J trimming: 2 bases; junction bases outside the gene matches: 5. Germline V CDR1 and CDR2: DFQATT, SNEGSKA (reference sequence). The CDR3 loop is CSARPGTSEQETQYF. CDR3 nucleotides: TGCAGTGCTAGACCCGGGACTAGCGAACAAGAGACCCAGTACTTC.

This clonotype appeared many times. This chain connects TRBV29-1 to TRBJ2-7; D assignment may be TRBD1 or TRBD2 (5 bases each). The length of the CDR3 is 14 residues. V was shortened by 1 base and J by 7 bases, with 17 bases between the two germline ends. The germline gives CDR1 SQVTM, CDR2 ANQGSEA. CDR3: CSVEGGTLTREQYF. DNA of the CDR3: TGCAGCGTTGAAGGGGGGACCCTTACACGGGAGCAGTACTTC.

This clonotype showed up just a few times. The chain carries TRBV27 and TRBJ2-1, with D perhaps TRBD2 (6 bases). Trimming shortened V by 0 bases and J by 0 bases, and 9 bases separated the two germline ends. The CDR3 runs to 16 residues. CDR1 and CDR2 (germline): MNHEY, SMNVEV (reference sequence). CDR3 in DNA: TGTGCCAGCAGTTTATCAGCGGGCCTCTCCTACAATGAGCAGTTCTTC. Translation: CASSLSAGLSYNEQFF.

This clonotype was seen many times. The junction and the germline gene differ at one end; a read error may be behind it. The chain uses TRBV7-7 and TRBJ2-5; no definite D call. CDR1 and CDR2 from the germline V gene are SSHAT and FNYEAQ (reference sequence). CDR3 length equals 13 residues. The DNA of the CDR3 is TGTGCTAGCAGCTTAAGGGAAAAAGAGACCCAGTACTTC. Translating gives CASSLREKETQYF.

This clonotype was recorded many times. The J gene is TRBJ2-3, the V gene TRBV6-2 or TRBV6-3; possibly TRBD2 for D (6 bases). Trimming took 4 bases from V and 3 from J, leaving 14 bases between them. This CDR3 is 15 amino acids long. Germline CDR1 is MNHEY and CDR2 is SVGEGT. The CDR3 DNA follows: TGTGCCAGCAGTTCGGGACTGCTGAAGACAGATACGCAGTATTTT. Its translation is CASSSGLLKTDTQYF.

This clonotype was recorded at least ten times. This chain connects TRBV11-2 to TRBJ1-1, with 9 bases matching TRBD1. The CDR3 is made up of 15 amino acids. V was pared by 5 bases and J by 6 bases, with 10 bases of the junction left unmatched. Germline V gene sequence: CDR1 SGHAT, CDR2 FQNNGV. The CDR3 reads CASSTWTGVNPEAFF. As DNA, the CDR3 is TGTGCCAGCAGCACATGGACAGGGGTTAATCCTGAAGCTTTCTTT.

This clonotype was seen at least ten times. The chain joins TRBV12-3 or TRBV12-4 to TRBJ2-2; 7 bases match TRBD1. There are 15 residues in the CDR3. Losses at the gene ends were 6 bases for V and 1 base for J; bases not matched to a gene: 5. CDR3: CASSYRGQNTGELFF. CDR3 nucleotides: TGTGCCAGCAGCTACAGGGGCCAGAACACCGGGGAGCTGTTTTTT.

The sample holds a few counts of this clonotype. The CDR3 DNA reads as TGTGCCATCAGTGAGTCTCAGGTTGGAGTATACGAGCAGTACTTC. Translated, it gives CAISESQVGVYEQYF. V is TRBV10-3 and J is TRBJ2-7, with D hard to call. Germline-derived CDR1 and CDR2 are ENHRY and SYGVKD. V was shortened by 0 bases and J by 4 bases, with 13 bases between the two germline ends. The CDR3 is 15 residues long.

In its sample, this clonotype was seen many times. This chain joins TRBV7-9 and TRBJ2-3; D unclear. This CDR3 spans 13 amino acids. Germline V gene sequence: CDR1 SEHNR, CDR2 FQNEAQ (reference sequence). Trimming pared 2 bases from V and 2 bases from J, leaving 5 bases between. The CDR3 DNA reads TGTGCCAGCAGCTTACCAACCACAGATACGCAGTATTTT. Its protein is CASSLPTTDTQYF.

Worth noting for this clonotype: This may be a read error: a much more frequent sequence differs by one nucleotide. The conserved final phenylalanine or tryptophan is absent from the CDR3, which likely points to a read error. The V gene is TRBV4-1, the J gene TRBJ2-7, with 8 bases identical to TRBD1. Germline V gives CDR1 MGHRA, CDR2 YSYEKL. Trimming removed 3 bases from V and 2 bases from J; junction bases left unmatched: 3. The CDR3 spans 14 residues. CDR3 sequence: CASSHGQGTYEQYS. The CDR3 bases are TGCGCCAGCAGCCACGGACAGGGAACCTACGAGCAGTACTCC.